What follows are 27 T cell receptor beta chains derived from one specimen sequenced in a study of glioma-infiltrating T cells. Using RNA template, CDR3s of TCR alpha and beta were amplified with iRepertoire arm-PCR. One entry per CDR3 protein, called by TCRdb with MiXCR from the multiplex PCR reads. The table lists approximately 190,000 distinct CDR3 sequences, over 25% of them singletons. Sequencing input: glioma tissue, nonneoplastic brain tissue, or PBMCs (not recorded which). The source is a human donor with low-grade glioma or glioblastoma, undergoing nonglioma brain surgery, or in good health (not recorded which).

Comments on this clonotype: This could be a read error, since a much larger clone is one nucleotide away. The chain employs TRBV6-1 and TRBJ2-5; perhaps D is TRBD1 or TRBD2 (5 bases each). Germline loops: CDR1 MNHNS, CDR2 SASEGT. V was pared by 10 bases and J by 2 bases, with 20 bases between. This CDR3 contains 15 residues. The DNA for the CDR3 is TGTGCCACCAGCGAGGGGAGAGCATGGCAAGAGACCCAGTACTTC. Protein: CATSEGRAWQETQYF.

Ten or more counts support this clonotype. This CDR3 reads CASSPDRGSSIQYF. In DNA form, the CDR3 reads TGTGCCAGCAGTCCTGACAGGGGTTCGTCCATTCAGTACTTC. The chain recombines TRBV11-2 with TRBJ2-4; TRBD1 aligns across 8 bases. The germline V gene encodes CDR1 SGHAT and CDR2 FQNNGV. V lost 6 bases and J lost 9; bases outside the gene matches: 10. The CDR3 has 14 amino acids.

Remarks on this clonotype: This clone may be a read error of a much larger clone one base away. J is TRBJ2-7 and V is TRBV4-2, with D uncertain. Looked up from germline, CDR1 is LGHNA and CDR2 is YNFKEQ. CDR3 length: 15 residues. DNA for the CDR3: TGTGTCAGCAGCCAAGAGACGCAGGTTTCCTACGAGCAGTACTTC. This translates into CVSSQETQVSYEQYF.

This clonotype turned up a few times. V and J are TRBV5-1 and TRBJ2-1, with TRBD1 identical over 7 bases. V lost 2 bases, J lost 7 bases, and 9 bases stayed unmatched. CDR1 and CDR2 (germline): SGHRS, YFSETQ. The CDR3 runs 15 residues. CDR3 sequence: CASSFNPGQMNEQFF. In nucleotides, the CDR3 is TGCGCCAGCAGCTTCAATCCGGGACAGATGAATGAGCAGTTCTTC.

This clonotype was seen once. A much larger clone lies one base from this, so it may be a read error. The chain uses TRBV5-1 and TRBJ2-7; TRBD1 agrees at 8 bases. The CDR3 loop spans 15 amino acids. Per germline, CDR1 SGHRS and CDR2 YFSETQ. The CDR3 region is CASSVTGQGRYEKYF. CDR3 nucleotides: TGCGCCAGCAGCGTAACCGGACAGGGTCGCTACGAGAAGTACTTC.

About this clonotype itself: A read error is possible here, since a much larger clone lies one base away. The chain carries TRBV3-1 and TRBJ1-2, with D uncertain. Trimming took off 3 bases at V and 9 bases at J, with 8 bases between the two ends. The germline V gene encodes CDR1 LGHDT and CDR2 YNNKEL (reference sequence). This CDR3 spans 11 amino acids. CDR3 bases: TGTGCCAGCAGCCATGATGGACGCTACACCTTC. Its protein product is CASSHDGRYTF. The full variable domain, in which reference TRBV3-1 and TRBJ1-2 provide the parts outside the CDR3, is DTAVSQTPKYLVTQMGNDKSIKCEQNLGHDTMYWYKQDSKKFLKIMFSYNNKELIINETVPNRFSPKSPDKAHLNLHINSLELGDSAVYFCASSHDGRYTFGSGTRLTVV.

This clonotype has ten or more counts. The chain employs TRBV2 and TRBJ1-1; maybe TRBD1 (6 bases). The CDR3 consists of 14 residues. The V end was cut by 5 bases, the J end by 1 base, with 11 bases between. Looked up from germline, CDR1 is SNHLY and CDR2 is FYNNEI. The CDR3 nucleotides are TGTGCCAGCAGTATCAGGGGCCAGAACACTGAAGCTTTCTTT. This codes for CASSIRGQNTEAFF.

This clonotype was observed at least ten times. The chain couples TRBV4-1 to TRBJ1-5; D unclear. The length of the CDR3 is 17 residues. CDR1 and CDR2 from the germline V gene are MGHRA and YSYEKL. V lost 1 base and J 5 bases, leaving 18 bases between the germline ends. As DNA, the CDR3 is TGCGCCAGCAGCCAAGGTGGGAGTAGGACCCTTTATCAGCCCCAGCATTTT. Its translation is CASSQGGSRTLYQPQHF.

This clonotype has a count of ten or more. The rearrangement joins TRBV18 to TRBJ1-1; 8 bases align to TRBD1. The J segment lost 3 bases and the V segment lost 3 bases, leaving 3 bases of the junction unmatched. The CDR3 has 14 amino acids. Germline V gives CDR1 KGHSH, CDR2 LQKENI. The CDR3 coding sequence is TGTGCCAGCTCACCGCCAGGGGGCTACACTGAAGCTTTCTTT. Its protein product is CASSPPGGYTEAFF. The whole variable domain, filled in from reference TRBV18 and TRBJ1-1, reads NAGVMQNPRHLVRRRGQEARLRCSPMKGHSHVYWYRQLPEEGLKFMVYLQKENIIDESGMPKERFSAEFPKEGPSILRIQQVVRGDSAAYFCASSPPGGYTEAFFGQGTRLTVV.

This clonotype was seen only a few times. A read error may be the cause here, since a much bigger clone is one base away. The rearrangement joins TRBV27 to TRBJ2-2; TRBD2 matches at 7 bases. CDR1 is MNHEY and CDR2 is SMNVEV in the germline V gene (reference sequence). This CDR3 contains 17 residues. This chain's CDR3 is CASSYRGGEGNAGELFF. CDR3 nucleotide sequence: TGTGCCAGCAGTTACCGTGGGGGGGAGGGGAACGCCGGGGAGCTGTTTTTT.

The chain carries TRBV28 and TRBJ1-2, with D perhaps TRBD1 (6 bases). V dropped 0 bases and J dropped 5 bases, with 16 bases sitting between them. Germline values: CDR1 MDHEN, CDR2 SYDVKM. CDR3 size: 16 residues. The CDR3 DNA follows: TGTGCCAGCAGTTTATGGGGCCAGGGGTTGACGTATGGCTACACCTTC. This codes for CASSLWGQGLTYGYTF.

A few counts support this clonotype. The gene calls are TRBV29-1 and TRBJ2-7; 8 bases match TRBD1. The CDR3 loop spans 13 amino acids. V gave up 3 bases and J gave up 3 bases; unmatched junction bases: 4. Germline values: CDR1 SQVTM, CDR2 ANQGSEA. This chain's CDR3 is CSVDGDRHYEQYF. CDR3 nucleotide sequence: TGCAGCGTTGATGGGGACAGGCACTACGAGCAGTACTTC.

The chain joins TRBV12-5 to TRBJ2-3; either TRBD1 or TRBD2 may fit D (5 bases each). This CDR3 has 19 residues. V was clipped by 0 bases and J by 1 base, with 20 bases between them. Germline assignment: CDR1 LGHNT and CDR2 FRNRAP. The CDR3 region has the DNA TGTGCTAGTGGTTTGGTAGGGATCCTCTCGGGACCACGCACAGATACGCAGTATTTT. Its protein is CASGLVGILSGPRTDTQYF.

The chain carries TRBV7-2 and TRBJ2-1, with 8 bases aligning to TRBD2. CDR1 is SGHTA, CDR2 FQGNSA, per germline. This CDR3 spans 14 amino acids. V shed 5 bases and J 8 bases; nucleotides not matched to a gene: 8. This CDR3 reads CASSMGLGRHEQFF. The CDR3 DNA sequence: TGTGCCAGCAGCATGGGACTAGGGAGGCATGAGCAGTTCTTC.

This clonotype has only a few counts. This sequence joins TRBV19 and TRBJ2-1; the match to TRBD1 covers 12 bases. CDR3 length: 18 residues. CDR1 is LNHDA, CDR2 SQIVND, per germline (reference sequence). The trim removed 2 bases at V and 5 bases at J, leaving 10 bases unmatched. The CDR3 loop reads CASSILRGQGAIHNEQFF. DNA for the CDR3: TGTGCCAGTAGTATATTAAGGGGACAGGGGGCAATACACAATGAGCAGTTCTTC.

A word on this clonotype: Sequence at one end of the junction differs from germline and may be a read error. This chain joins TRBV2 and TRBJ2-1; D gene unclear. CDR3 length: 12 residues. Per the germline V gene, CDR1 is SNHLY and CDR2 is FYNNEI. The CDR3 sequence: CASRRQFHEKFF. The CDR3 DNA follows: TGTGCCAGCAGAAGGCAATTCCATGAGAAGTTCTTC. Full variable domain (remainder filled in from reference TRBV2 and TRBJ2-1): EPEVTQTPSHQVTQMGQEVILRCVPISNHLYFYWYRQILGQKVEFLVSFYNNEISEKSEIFDDQFSVERPDGSNFTLKIRSTKLEDSAMYFCASRRQFHEKFFGPGTRLTVL.

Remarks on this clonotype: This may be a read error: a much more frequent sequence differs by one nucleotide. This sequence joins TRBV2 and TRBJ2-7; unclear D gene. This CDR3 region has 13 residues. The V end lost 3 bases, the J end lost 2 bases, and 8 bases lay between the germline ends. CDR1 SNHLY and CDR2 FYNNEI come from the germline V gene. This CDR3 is CASSEWPTYEQYF. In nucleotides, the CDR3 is TGTGCCAGCAGTGAGTGGCCTACCTACGAGCAGTACTTC.

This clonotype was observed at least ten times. The CDR3 nucleotides read TGTGCCAGCAGCTCCCAGGCAGGGGATATTTCCTACGAGCAGTACTTC. This gives the protein CASSSQAGDISYEQYF. The rearrangement uses TRBV7-8 and TRBJ2-7; tentatively, D is TRBD1 (6 bases). The CDR3 covers 16 residues. V lost 4 bases and J 1 base, leaving 17 bases between the germline ends. CDR1 and CDR2 (germline): SGHVS, FQNEAQ.

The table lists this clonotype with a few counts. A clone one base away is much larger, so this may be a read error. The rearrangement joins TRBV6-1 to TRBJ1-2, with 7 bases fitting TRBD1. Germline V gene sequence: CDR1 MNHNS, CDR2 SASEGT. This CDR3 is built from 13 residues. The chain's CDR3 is CASTQGGDYGDTF. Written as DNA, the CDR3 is TGTGCCAGCACCCAGGGGGGTGACTATGGCGACACCTTC.

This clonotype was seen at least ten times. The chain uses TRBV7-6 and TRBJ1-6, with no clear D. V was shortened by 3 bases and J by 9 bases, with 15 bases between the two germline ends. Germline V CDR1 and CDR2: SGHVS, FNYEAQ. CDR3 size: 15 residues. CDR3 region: CASSFTDAGSSPLHF. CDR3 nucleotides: TGTGCCAGCAGCTTCACTGACGCGGGGAGTTCACCCCTCCACTTT.

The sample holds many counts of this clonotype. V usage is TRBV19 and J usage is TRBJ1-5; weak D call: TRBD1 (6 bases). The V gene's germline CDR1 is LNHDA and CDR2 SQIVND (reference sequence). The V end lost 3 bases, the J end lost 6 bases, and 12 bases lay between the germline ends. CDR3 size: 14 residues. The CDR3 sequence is CASSIPARGQPQHF. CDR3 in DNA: TGTGCCAGTAGTATTCCCGCCAGGGGTCAGCCCCAGCATTTT.

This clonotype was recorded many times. CDR3 sequence: CASSPMGQDSSNQPQHF. CDR3 nucleotide sequence: TGTGCCAGCAGCCCCATGGGACAGGACTCTAGCAATCAGCCCCAGCATTTT. The chain joins TRBV6-2 or TRBV6-3 to TRBJ1-5; 8 bases are shared with TRBD1. CDR3 length equals 17 residues. Looked up from germline, CDR1 is MNHEY and CDR2 is SVGEGT. V gave up 6 bases and J gave up 0 bases; unmatched junction bases: 10.

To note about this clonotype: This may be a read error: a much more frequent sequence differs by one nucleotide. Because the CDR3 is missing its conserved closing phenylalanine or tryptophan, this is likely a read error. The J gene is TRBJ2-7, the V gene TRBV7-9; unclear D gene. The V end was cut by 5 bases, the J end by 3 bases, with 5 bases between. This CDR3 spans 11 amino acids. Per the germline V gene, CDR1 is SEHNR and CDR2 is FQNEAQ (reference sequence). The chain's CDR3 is CASSRNYEQYL. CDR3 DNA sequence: TGTGCCAGCAGCCGTAACTACGAGCAGTACCTC.

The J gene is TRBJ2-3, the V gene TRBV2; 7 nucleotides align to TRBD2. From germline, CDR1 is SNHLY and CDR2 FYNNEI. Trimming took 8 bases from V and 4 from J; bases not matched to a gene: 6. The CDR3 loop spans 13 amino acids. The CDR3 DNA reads TGTGCCAGCCAAAGGGACTACGCAGATACGCAGTATTTT. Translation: CASQRDYADTQYF. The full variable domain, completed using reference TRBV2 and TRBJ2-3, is EPEVTQTPSHQVTQMGQEVILRCVPISNHLYFYWYRQILGQKVEFLVSFYNNEISEKSEIFDDQFSVERPDGSNFTLKIRSTKLEDSAMYFCASQRDYADTQYFGPGTRLTVL.

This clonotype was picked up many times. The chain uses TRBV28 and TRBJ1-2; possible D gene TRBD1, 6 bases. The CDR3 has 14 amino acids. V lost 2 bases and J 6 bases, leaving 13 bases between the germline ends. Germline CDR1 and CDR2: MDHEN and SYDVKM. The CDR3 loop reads CASSLERGINGYTF. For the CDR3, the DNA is TGTGCCAGCAGTTTAGAGAGGGGGATCAATGGCTACACCTTC.

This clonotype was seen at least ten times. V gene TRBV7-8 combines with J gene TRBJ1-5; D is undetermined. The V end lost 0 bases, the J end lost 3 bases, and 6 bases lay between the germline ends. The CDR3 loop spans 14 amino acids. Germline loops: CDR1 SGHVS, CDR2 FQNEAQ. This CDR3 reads CASSLAEVNQPQHF. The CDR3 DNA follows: TGTGCCAGCAGCTTAGCTGAGGTCAATCAGCCCCAGCATTTT.

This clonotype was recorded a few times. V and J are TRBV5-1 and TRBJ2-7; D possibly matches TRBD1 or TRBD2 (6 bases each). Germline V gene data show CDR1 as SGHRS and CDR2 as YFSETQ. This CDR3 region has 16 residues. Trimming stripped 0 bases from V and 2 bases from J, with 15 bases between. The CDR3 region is CASSLGGTSGPYEQYF. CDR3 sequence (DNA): TGCGCCAGCAGCTTGGGCGGGACAAGCGGCCCCTACGAGCAGTACTTC.